The next 28 T cell receptor beta chains were all read from a single sample in a study of blood T cell repertoires in COVID-19 (dated by TCRdb to about 2020). The library was produced with the immunoSEQ multiplex PCR assay. The clones in this table, taken by TCRdb from immuneACCESS, are in-frame only. Not every clone is retained; where verified, under half of the shortfall comes from an unresolved V gene, and the cause of the rest is unknown. This sample gives more than 150,000 clones in total; roughly 80% of them show up just once. The ten top clones hold around 15% of the sample. Sequences were obtained from peripheral blood. Receptors were obtained from a man between 60 and 75 years old with active or convalescent COVID-19.

V is TRBV7-2 and J is TRBJ2-2; a possible D gene is TRBD2 (6 bases). Germline V gives CDR1 SGHTA, CDR2 FQGNSA. Trimming removed 6 bases from V and 5 bases from J, with 19 bases in between. The CDR3 is 16 amino acids. The CDR3 region has the DNA TGTGCCAGCAGGGGAGGAGCTCTAGCTTCTACCGGGGAGCTGTTTTTT. Translation: CASRGGALASTGELFF.

This clone was recorded once. This sequence joins TRBV21-1 and TRBJ2-7; TRBD2, the D gene given by the table, was not confirmed from the DNA. TRBV21-1 is recorded as a pseudogene. The CDR3 is 15 amino acids. The CDR3 DNA follows: TGTGCCAGCAGCAAAGAGGAGGGACCAAAATACGAGCAGTACTTC. This codes for CASSKEEGPKYEQYF.

This chain uses TRBV25-1 with TRBJ1-2; a weak D match, TRBD1 (5 bases). Looked up from germline, CDR1 is MGHDK and CDR2 is SYGVNS. V was shortened by 3 bases and J by 8 bases, with 13 bases between the two germline ends. This CDR3 contains 13 residues. In DNA form, the CDR3 reads TGTGCCAGCAGTGAGGAAGGGGATCGGGGCTACACCTTC. Translating it yields CASSEEGDRGYTF.

The V call is TRBV7-2, the J call TRBJ2-3; D not resolved. This CDR3 has 14 amino acids. V lost 5 bases and J 6 bases, leaving 15 bases between the germline ends. CDR1 SGHTA and CDR2 FQGNSA come from the germline V gene. The CDR3 is CASSASSGPDTQYF. The DNA for the CDR3 is TGTGCCAGCAGCGCTTCATCTGGCCCGGATACGCAGTATTTT.

V usage is TRBV30 and J usage is TRBJ1-2; D is uncertain. Between the trimmed V and J ends, which lost 0 bases and 4 bases, there was a span of 9 bases. The CDR3 runs 13 residues. Germline-derived CDR1 and CDR2 are GTSNPN and SVGIG (reference sequence). In DNA, the CDR3 is TGTGCCTGGAGTGTGGAGCGCGCCTATGGCTACACCTTC. Amino acid sequence: CAWSVERAYGYTF.

This clone occurred once. The chain carries TRBV6-6 and TRBJ2-1, with D perhaps TRBD1 (5 bases). The length of the CDR3 is 12 residues. Germline loops: CDR1 MNHNY, CDR2 SVGAGI (reference sequence). Trimming removed 0 bases from V and 16 bases from J, with 13 bases in between. CDR3 amino acids: CASSYSGHPRFF. CDR3 in DNA: TGTGCCAGCAGTTACTCGGGGCATCCGCGTTTCTTC.

This clone occurred a few times. The rearrangement uses TRBV7-2 and TRBJ2-1; 10 bases agree with TRBD2. Trimming removed 1 base from V and 10 bases from J; junction bases left unmatched: 7. CDR1 is SGHTA, CDR2 FQGNSA, per germline. This CDR3 is 15 amino acids long. The CDR3 coding sequence is TGTGCCAGCAGCTTAGGTGGAGCGGGAGGGGACGAGCAGTTCTTC. Protein product: CASSLGGAGGDEQFF.

The chain is built from TRBV19 and TRBJ2-2, with 9 bases lining up with TRBD1. The CDR3 is 15 amino acids. The trim removed 6 bases at V and 7 bases at J, leaving 9 bases unmatched. Germline CDR1 is LNHDA and CDR2 is SQIVND (reference sequence). The CDR3 DNA is TGTGCCAGTAGAAAAGGGGACAGGGAAGGCGGGGAGCTGTTTTTT. It is translated as CASRKGDREGGELFF. Full variable domain (remainder filled in from reference TRBV19 and TRBJ2-2): DGGITQSPKYLFRKEGQNVTLSCEQNLNHDAMYWYRQDPGQGLRLIYYSQIVNDFQKGDIAEGYSVSREKKESFPLTVTSAQKNPTAFYLCASRKGDREGGELFFGEGSRLTVL.

This clone was recorded at least ten times. The gene calls are TRBV18 and TRBJ2-7; 9 bases agree with TRBD1. This CDR3 is built from 12 residues. The V gene end was trimmed by 6 bases and the J gene end by 5 bases; junction bases not matched to a gene: 2. CDR1 and CDR2 from the germline V gene are KGHSH and LQKENI. In DNA, the CDR3 is TGTGCCAGCTCCCGGACAGGGGACGAGCAGTACTTC. Translated, it gives CASSRTGDEQYF.

This clone was detected only once. The V and J genes are TRBV4-1 and TRBJ1-3; D gene ambiguous. V was trimmed by 0 bases and J by 0 bases, leaving 9 bases between them. The V gene's germline CDR1 is MGHRA and CDR2 YSYEKL. CDR3 length: 16 residues. The CDR3 DNA sequence: TGCGCCAGCAGCCAAGAATGGCGGAACTCTGGAAACACCATATATTTT. This codes for CASSQEWRNSGNTIYF.

J is TRBJ1-5 and V is TRBV24-1; D gene unclear. The germline CDR1 and CDR2 sequences are KGHDR and SFDVKD. Deletions cut 4 bases from V and 7 bases from J, with 13 bases between. CDR3 size: 14 residues. The CDR3 is CATSDAGIGQPQHF. DNA of the CDR3: TGTGCCACCAGTGACGCGGGCATAGGACAGCCCCAGCATTTT.

V is TRBV4-3 and J is TRBJ2-3, with a possible D match to TRBD2 (5 bases). This CDR3 has 14 amino acids. V was shortened by 1 base and J by 7 bases, with 12 bases between the two germline ends. Looked up from germline, CDR1 is LGHNA and CDR2 is YSLEER. The CDR3 DNA follows: TGCGCCAGCAGCCAAGGCGCTAGCTTTAATACGCAGTATTTT. Protein product: CASSQGASFNTQYF.

The chain has TRBV18 and TRBJ2-7; 9 positions match TRBD2. CDR3 length: 14 amino acids. Trimming cost V 2 bases and J 3 bases; bases outside gene matches: 2. CDR1 and CDR2 (germline): KGHSH, LQKENI. As DNA, the CDR3 is TGTGCCAGCTCACCAGGGCGGGAGGGCTACGAGCAGTACTTC. It yields the protein CASSPGREGYEQYF.

The chain links TRBV10-3 to TRBJ1-5; 8 bases are shared with TRBD1. The length of the CDR3 is 14 residues. Trimming at V came to 5 bases and at J to 5 bases, leaving 5 bases not matched to a gene. Germline CDR1 and CDR2: ENHRY and SYGVKD. DNA of the CDR3: TGTGCCATCAGTTCGACAGGGGAGCATCAGCCCCAGCATTTT. This sequence encodes CAISSTGEHQPQHF.

The chain combines TRBV15 with TRBJ2-7; 10 bases map to TRBD2. This CDR3 contains 14 residues. J lost 12 bases, V lost 5 bases, and 13 bases had no gene match. The germline V gene encodes CDR1 LNHNV and CDR2 YYDKDF (reference sequence). CDR3 DNA sequence: TGTGCCACCAGCTACGACAGGGGTAGCGGGAGGAGGTACTTC. It codes for CATSYDRGSGRRYF. The full variable domain, in which reference TRBV15 and TRBJ2-7 provide the parts outside the CDR3, is DAMVIQNPRYQVTQFGKPVTLSCSQTLNHNVMYWYQQKSSQAPKLLFHYYDKDFNNEADTPDNFQSRRPNTSFCFLDIRSPGLGDTAMYLCATSYDRGSGRRYFGPGTRLTVT.

The V call is TRBV27, the J call TRBJ2-1; D is unresolved. The CDR3 length is 16 residues. Deletions cut 5 bases from V and 0 bases from J, with 14 bases between. Germline V lookup: CDR1 MNHEY, CDR2 SMNVEV (reference sequence). The DNA for the CDR3 is TGTGCCAGCAGTATGACGGGTTTCAGCTCCTACAATGAGCAGTTCTTC. Its protein product is CASSMTGFSSYNEQFF.

The V call is TRBV6-1, the J call TRBJ2-3, with unresolved D. The CDR3 runs to 15 residues. Trimming took 7 bases from V and 0 from J, leaving 14 bases between them. Germline V gene lookup returns CDR1 MNHNS and CDR2 SASEGT. CDR3 DNA sequence: TGTGCCAGCACCCGGTATCCGTACAGCACAGATACGCAGTATTTT. Translated, it gives CASTRYPYSTDTQYF.

This clone has only one observation. V gene TRBV28 combines with J gene TRBJ2-1; 13 positions match TRBD2. The CDR3 consists of 17 residues. Germline CDR1 and CDR2: MDHEN and SYDVKM. V was pared by 4 bases and J by 8 bases, with 11 bases of the junction left unmatched. CDR3 DNA: TGTGCCAGCAGTTCCCTATGGACTAGCGGGAGCAGCGATGAGCAGTTCTTC. Translating gives CASSSLWTSGSSDEQFF.

The gene calls are TRBV5-6 and TRBJ2-3; TRBD2 agrees at 8 bases. With 4 bases clipped from V and 5 bases from J, the junction kept 3 bases outside the gene matches. The CDR3 contains 13 residues. Germline V CDR1 and CDR2: SGHDT, YYEEEE. This chain's CDR3 is CASSREGGDTQYF. Here the CDR3 DNA reads TGTGCCAGCAGCCGGGAGGGTGGAGATACGCAGTATTTT.

The chain joins TRBV24-1 to TRBJ1-4; TRBD1 aligns across 7 bases. Looked up from germline, CDR1 is KGHDR and CDR2 is SFDVKD. V was pared by 0 bases and J by 10 bases, with 4 bases of the junction left unmatched. This CDR3 has 14 residues. The CDR3 spells CATSDLREGAKLFF. The DNA for the CDR3 is TGTGCCACCAGTGATTTGCGGGAGGGGGCAAAACTGTTTTTT.

The chain employs TRBV28 and TRBJ2-1; no clear D gene. The CDR3 is 12 amino acids. Trimming took 6 bases from V and 4 from J, leaving 7 bases between them. Germline V gene data show CDR1 as MDHEN and CDR2 as SYDVKM. The chain's CDR3 is CASRAEYNEQFF. The CDR3 DNA is TGTGCCAGCAGGGCCGAATACAATGAGCAGTTCTTC.

The chain links TRBV7-9 to TRBJ2-3; D remains unclear. In germline, CDR1 is SEHNR, CDR2 FQNEAQ (reference sequence). The CDR3 has 16 residues. Deletions cut 1 base from V and 0 bases from J, with 11 bases between. The CDR3 here is CASSLGLSASTDTQYF. Written as DNA, the CDR3 is TGTGCCAGCAGCTTAGGTCTATCCGCTAGCACAGATACGCAGTATTTT.

The rearrangement uses TRBV30 and TRBJ2-6; the D gene is possibly TRBD1 (8 bases). The V gene's germline CDR1 is GTSNPN and CDR2 SVGIG (reference sequence). V was shortened by 7 bases and J by 0 bases, with 16 bases between the two germline ends. The CDR3 runs 16 residues. The CDR3 sequence: CAYTGGVSSGANVLTF. The CDR3 DNA reads as TGTGCCTATACAGGGGGGGTAAGCTCTGGGGCCAACGTCCTGACTTTC.

The chain uses TRBV5-1 and TRBJ2-2, with a weak D call TRBD2 (5 bases). The CDR3 loop spans 14 amino acids. Germline V CDR1 and CDR2: SGHRS, YFSETQ. Trimming took 2 bases from V and 5 from J, leaving 10 bases between them. CDR3 region: CASSFGLATGELFF. CDR3 nucleotide sequence: TGCGCCAGCAGCTTCGGGCTAGCAACCGGGGAGCTGTTTTTT.

The J gene is TRBJ2-5, the V gene TRBV19; D possibly corresponds to TRBD2 (5 bases). Germline CDR1 LNHDA, CDR2 SQIVND (reference sequence). The CDR3 runs to 13 residues. The V end lost 6 bases, the J end lost 3 bases, and 11 bases lay between the germline ends. The CDR3 DNA sequence: TGTGCCAGTAGGCGAAACGGGGAAGAGACCCAGTACTTC. Encoded protein: CASRRNGEETQYF.

The genes are TRBV12-3 or TRBV12-4 and TRBJ2-5; D ambiguous. Trimming removed 0 bases from V and 5 bases from J, with 7 bases in between. CDR3 length: 13 residues. The CDR3 reads CASSLATPETQYF. CDR3 sequence (DNA): TGTGCCAGCAGTTTAGCCACACCGGAGACCCAGTACTTC.

This chain links TRBV4-3 with TRBJ2-2; a weak D match, TRBD2 (6 bases). The CDR3 consists of 15 residues. Trimming shortened V by 5 bases and J by 6 bases, and 16 bases separated the two germline ends. The germline V gene has CDR1 LGHNA and CDR2 YSLEER. The CDR3 protein is CASSELRLGAGELFF. CDR3 bases: TGCGCCAGCAGCGAGTTGAGACTAGGAGCCGGGGAGCTGTTTTTT.

J is TRBJ2-5 and V is TRBV27; 11 nucleotides agree with TRBD2. The trim removed 5 bases at V and 3 bases at J, leaving 2 bases unmatched. Germline values: CDR1 MNHEY, CDR2 SMNVEV (reference sequence). This CDR3 spans 14 amino acids. CDR3 sequence (DNA): TGTGCCAGCAGTAGACTAGCGGGAAAAGAGACCCAGTACTTC. It yields the protein CASSRLAGKETQYF.